This T cell receptor (beta chain) was profiled in a study of cytomegalovirus exposure and HLA in healthy donors. PCR was performed using 60 Vbeta and 13 Jbeta primers. Sequencing used immunoSEQ multiplex PCR; TCRdb keeps in-frame clones, though not all of them. Of around 130,000 clones listed, over 75% are singletons. The sample holds one count of this clone. V lost 4 bases and J 0 bases, leaving 10 bases between the germline ends. Germline CDR1 is MNHEY and CDR2 is SVGAGI. The CDR3 is 15 amino acids. The sample consisted of PBMCs. This chain connects TRBV6-5 to TRBJ2-1; D is possibly TRBD2 (5 bases). The TCR originated in a woman between 40 and 50 years old in good health and CMV-seronegative. The CDR3 here is CASSSPGNSYNEQFF. The CDR3 coding sequence is TGTGCCAGCAGTTCTCCGGGGAACTCCTACAATGAGCAGTTCTTC.